This TCR beta chain emerged from a study of glioma-infiltrating T cells after dendritic cell vaccination. In the study overall: Dendritic cell vaccination trial patients had either newly diagnosed or recurrent glioblastoma.

Input was approximately 2 ug genomic DNA, or all available if less. Libraries were prepared by immunoSEQ multiplex PCR; TCRdb keeps only in-frame clonotypes and omits some of them. The top ten hold around 2.3% of the sample, which has about 73,000 clones, around 80% seen once. Study results and caveats: TCR clonality showed no direct relationship with survival.

The CDR3 runs 17 residues. V dropped 4 bases and J dropped 8; count of bases not matched to a gene: 11. The germline V gene has CDR1 SGHRS and CDR2 YFSETQ. Blood PBMC samples: pre-vaccination, two weeks post third vaccination, and at tumor progression. Concerning this clone itself: Its antigen is unidentified.

The chain employs TRBV5-1 and TRBJ2-1; 14 bases match TRBD2. Source: blood, taken before dendritic cell vaccination. This receptor was identified in a human donor with glioblastoma. The CDR3 region is CASSIGLAGGLGDEQFF. The CDR3 nucleotides are TGCGCCAGCAGCATCGGACTAGCGGGGGGCCTGGGGGATGAGCAGTTCTTC.